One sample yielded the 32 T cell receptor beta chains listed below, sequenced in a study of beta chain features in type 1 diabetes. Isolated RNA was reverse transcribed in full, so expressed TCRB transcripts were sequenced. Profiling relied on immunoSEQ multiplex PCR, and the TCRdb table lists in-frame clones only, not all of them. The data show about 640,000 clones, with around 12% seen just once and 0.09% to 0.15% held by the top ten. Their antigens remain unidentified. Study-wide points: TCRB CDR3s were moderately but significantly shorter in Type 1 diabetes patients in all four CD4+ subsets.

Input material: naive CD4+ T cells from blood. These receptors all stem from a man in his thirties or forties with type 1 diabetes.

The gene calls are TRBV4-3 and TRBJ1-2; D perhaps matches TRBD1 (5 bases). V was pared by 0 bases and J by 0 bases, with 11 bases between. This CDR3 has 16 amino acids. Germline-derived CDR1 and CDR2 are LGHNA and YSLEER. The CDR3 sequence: CASSQESGAANYGYTF. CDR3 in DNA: TGCGCCAGCAGCCAAGAGTCCGGGGCAGCTAACTATGGCTACACCTTC.

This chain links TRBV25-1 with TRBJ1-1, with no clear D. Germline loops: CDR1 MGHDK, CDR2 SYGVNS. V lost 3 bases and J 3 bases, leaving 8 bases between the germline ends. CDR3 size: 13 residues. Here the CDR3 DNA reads TGTGCCAGCAGTGAGTGGGCGGACACTGAAGCTTTCTTT. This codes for CASSEWADTEAFF.

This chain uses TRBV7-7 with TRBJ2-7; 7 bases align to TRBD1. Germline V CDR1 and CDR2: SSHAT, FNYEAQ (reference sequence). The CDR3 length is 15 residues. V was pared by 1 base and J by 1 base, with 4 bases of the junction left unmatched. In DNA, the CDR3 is TGTGCCAGCAGCTTAGGACCGACAGGGTCCTACGAGCAGTACTTC. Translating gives CASSLGPTGSYEQYF.

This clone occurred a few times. This CDR3 is CASSAGTSNTEAFF. The DNA of the CDR3 is TGTGCCAGCAGCGCCGGGACATCGAACACTGAAGCTTTCTTT. The chain carries TRBV9 and TRBJ1-1; D might be TRBD1 (6 bases). In germline, CDR1 is SGDLS, CDR2 YYNGEE. V lost 3 bases, J lost 1 base, and 10 bases lay in between. The CDR3 loop spans 14 amino acids.

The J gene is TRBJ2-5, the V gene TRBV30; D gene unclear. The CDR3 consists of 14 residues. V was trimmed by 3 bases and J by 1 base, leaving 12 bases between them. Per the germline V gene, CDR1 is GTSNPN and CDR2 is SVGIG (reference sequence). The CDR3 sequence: CAWRDEDRQETQYF. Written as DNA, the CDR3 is TGTGCCTGGAGGGATGAGGACCGCCAAGAGACCCAGTACTTC.

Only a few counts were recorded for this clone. This CDR3 reads CASSVAGVSSYNEQFF. CDR3 DNA sequence: TGTGCCAGCAGCGTAGCGGGGGTTAGCTCCTACAATGAGCAGTTCTTC. The chain has TRBV13 and TRBJ2-1; 9 nucleotides align to TRBD2. V shed 5 bases, J shed 0 bases, and the junction held 5 bases outside the gene matches. Per the germline V gene, CDR1 is PRHDT and CDR2 is FYEKMQ (reference sequence). The CDR3 is made up of 16 amino acids.

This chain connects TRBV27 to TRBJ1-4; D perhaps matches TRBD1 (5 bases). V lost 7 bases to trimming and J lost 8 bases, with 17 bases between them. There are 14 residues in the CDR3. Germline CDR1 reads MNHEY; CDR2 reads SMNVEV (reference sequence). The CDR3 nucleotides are TGTGCCAGCACCTGGACACACTTTTGGGAAAAACTGTTTTTT. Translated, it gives CASTWTHFWEKLFF. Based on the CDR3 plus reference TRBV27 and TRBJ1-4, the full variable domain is EAQVTQNPRYLITVTGKKLTVTCSQNMNHEYMSWYRQDPGLGLRQIYYSMNVEVTDKGDVPEGYKVSRKEKRNFPLILESPSPNQTSLYFCASTWTHFWEKLFFGSGTQLSVL.

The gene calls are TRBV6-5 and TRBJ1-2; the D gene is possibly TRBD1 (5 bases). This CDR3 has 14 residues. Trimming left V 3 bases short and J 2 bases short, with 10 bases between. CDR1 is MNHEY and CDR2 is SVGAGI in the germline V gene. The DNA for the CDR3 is TGTGCCAGCAGTTATCGGGCAGGGAACTATGGCTACACCTTC. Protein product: CASSYRAGNYGYTF.

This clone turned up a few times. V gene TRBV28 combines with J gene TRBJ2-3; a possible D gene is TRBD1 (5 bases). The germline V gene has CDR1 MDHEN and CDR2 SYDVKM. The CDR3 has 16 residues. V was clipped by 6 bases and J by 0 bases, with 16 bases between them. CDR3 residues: CASRGAALTSTDTQYF. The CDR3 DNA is TGTGCCAGCAGAGGGGCTGCTCTTACTAGCACAGATACGCAGTATTTT.

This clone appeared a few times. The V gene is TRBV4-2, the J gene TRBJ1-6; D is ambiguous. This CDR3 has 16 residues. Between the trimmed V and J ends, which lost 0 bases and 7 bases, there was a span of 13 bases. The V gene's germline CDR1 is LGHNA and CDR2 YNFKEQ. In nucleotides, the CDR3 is TGTGCCAGCAGCCAAGAGGAACCAGAAAACAATTCACCCCTCCACTTT. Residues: CASSQEEPENNSPLHF.

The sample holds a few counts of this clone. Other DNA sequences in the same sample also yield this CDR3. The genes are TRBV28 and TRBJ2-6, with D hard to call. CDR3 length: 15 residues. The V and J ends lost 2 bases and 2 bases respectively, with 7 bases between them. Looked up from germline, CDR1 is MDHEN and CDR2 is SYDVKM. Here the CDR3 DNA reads TGTGCCAGCAGTTTAAGTCCCGCTGGGGCCAACGTCCTGACTTTC. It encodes CASSLSPAGANVLTF.

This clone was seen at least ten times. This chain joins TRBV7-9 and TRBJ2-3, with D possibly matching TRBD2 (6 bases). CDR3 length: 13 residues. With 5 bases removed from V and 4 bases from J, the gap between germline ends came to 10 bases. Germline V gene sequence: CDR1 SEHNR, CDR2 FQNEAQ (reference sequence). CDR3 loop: CASSQTSADTQYF. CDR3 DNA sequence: TGTGCCAGCAGCCAGACTAGTGCAGATACGCAGTATTTT. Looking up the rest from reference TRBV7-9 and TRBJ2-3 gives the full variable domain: DTGVSQNPRHKITKRGQNVTFRCDPISEHNRLYWYRQTLGQGPEFLTYFQNEAQLEKSRLLSDRFSAERPKGSFSTLEIQRTEQGDSAMYLCASSQTSADTQYFGPGTRLTVL.

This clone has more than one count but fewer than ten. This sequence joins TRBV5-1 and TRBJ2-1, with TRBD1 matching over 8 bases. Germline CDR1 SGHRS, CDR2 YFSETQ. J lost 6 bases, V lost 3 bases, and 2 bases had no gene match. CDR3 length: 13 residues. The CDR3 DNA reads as TGCGCCAGCAGCTGGGACAGGAGCAATGAGCAGTTCTTC. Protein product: CASSWDRSNEQFF.

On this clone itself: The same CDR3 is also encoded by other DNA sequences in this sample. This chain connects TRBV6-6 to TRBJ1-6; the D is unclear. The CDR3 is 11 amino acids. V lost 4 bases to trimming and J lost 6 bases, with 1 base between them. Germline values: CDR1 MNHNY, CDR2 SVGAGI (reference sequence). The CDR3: CASSSNSPLHF. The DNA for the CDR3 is TGTGCCAGCAGTTCTAATTCACCCCTCCACTTT.

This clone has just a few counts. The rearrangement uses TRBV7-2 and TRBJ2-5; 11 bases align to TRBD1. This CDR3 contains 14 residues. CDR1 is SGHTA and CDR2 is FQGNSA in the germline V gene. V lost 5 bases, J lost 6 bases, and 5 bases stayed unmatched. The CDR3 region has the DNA TGTGCCAGCAGCCCGGGACAGGGGGGGAAGACCCAGTACTTC. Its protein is CASSPGQGGKTQYF.

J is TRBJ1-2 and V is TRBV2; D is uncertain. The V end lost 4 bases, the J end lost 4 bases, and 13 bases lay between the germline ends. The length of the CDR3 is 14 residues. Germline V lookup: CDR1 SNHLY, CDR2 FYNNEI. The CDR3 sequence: CASSVGRPTYGYTF. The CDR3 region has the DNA TGTGCCAGCAGTGTGGGCAGGCCAACCTATGGCTACACCTTC.

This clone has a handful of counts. CDR3 region: CASSEGHTIYGYTF. The CDR3 nucleotides read TGTGCCAGCAGTGAAGGGCACACAATCTATGGCTACACCTTC. This rearrangement joins TRBV25-1 to TRBJ1-2; no reliable D call. Trimming removed 2 bases from V and 4 bases from J, with 11 bases in between. CDR3 length: 14 amino acids. Germline values: CDR1 MGHDK, CDR2 SYGVNS.

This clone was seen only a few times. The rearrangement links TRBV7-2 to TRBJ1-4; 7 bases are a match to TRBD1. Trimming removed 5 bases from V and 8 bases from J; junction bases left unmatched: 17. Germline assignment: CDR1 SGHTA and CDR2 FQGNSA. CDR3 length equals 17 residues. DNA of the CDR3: TGTGCCAGCAGCCAGCCGGGACAGTTGGGTGTTGAGGAAAAACTGTTTTTT. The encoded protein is CASSQPGQLGVEEKLFF.

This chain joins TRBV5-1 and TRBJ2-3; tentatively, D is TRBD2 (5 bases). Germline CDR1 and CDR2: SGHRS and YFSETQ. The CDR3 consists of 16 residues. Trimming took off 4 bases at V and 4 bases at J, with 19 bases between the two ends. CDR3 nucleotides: TGCGCCAGCAGCAGAGGGTACACGTCGTTTCCAGATACGCAGTATTTT. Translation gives CASSRGYTSFPDTQYF.

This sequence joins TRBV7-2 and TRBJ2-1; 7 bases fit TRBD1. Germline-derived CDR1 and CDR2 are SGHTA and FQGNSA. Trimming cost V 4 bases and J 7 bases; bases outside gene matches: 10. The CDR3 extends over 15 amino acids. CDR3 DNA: TGTGCCAGCAGCTCACGGGACAGCGGCAGTAATGAGCAGTTCTTC. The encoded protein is CASSSRDSGSNEQFF.

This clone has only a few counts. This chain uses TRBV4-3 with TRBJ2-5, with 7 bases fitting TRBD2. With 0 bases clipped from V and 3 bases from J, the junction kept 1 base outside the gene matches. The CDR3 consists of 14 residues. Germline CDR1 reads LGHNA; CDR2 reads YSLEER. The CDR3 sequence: CASSQDGGEETQYF. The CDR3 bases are TGCGCCAGCAGCCAAGATGGGGGGGAAGAGACCCAGTACTTC.

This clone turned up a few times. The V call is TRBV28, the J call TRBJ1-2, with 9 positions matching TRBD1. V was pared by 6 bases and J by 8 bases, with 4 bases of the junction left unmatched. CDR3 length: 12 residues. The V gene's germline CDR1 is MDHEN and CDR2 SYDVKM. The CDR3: CASRTGGGGYTF. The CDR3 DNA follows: TGTGCCAGCAGGACAGGGGGAGGCGGCTACACCTTC.

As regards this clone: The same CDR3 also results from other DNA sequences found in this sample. CDR3 nucleotide sequence: TGTGCCAGCAGCCGCGACAGTCAAGAGACCCAGTACTTC. Translating it yields CASSRDSQETQYF. The rearrangement joins TRBV2 to TRBJ2-5; D is possibly TRBD1 (5 bases). The CDR3 runs 13 residues. Trimming took off 6 bases at V and 2 bases at J, with 10 bases between the two ends. Germline assignment: CDR1 SNHLY and CDR2 FYNNEI.

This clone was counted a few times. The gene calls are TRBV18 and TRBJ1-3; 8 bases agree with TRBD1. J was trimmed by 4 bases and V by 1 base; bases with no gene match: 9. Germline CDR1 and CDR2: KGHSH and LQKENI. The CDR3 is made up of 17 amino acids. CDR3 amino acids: CASSPREDRVGGNTIYF. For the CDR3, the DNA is TGTGCCAGCTCACCACGGGAGGACAGGGTCGGCGGAAACACCATATATTTT. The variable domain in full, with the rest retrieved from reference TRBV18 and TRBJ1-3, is NAGVMQNPRHLVRRRGQEARLRCSPMKGHSHVYWYRQLPEEGLKFMVYLQKENIIDESGMPKERFSAEFPKEGPSILRIQQVVRGDSAAYFCASSPREDRVGGNTIYFGEGSWLTVV.

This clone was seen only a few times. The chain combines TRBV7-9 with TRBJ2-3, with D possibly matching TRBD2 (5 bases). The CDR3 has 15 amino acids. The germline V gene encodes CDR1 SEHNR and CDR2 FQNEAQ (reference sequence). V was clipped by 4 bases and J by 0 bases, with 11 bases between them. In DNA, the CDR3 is TGTGCCAGCAGCTCAAGACTACTAAGCACAGATACGCAGTATTTT. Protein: CASSSRLLSTDTQYF.

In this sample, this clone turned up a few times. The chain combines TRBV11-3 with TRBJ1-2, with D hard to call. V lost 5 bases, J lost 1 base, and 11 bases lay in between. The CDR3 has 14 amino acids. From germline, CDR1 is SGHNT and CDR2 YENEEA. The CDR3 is CASSLGGFNYGYTF. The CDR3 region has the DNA TGTGCCAGCAGCCTAGGAGGGTTTAACTATGGCTACACCTTC.

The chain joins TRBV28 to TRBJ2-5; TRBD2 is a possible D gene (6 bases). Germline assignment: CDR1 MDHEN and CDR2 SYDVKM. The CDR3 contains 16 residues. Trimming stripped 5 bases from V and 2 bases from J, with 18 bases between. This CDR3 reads CASSPAGRSLQETQYF. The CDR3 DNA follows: TGTGCCAGCAGTCCCGCGGGACGGTCTTTACAAGAGACCCAGTACTTC.

CDR3 DNA: TGTGCCAGCAGCCAAGAGGGGGTGGGCACAGATACGCAGTATTTT. Its translation is CASSQEGVGTDTQYF. The J gene is TRBJ2-3, the V gene TRBV4-2, with D tentatively TRBD1 or TRBD2 (5 bases each). The CDR3 runs to 15 residues. Looked up from germline, CDR1 is LGHNA and CDR2 is YNFKEQ. V was clipped by 0 bases and J by 1 base, with 8 bases between them.

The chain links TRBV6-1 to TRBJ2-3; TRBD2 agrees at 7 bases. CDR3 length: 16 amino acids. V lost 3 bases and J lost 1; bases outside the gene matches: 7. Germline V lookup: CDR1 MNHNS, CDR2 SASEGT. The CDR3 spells CASSEFEGGGTDTQYF. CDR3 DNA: TGTGCCAGCAGTGAGTTTGAGGGAGGGGGCACAGATACGCAGTATTTT.

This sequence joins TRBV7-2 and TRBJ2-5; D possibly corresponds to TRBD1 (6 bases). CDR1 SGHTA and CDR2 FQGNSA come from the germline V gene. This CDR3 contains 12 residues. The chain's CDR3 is CAVGQHQETQYF. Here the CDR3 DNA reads TGTGCAGTCGGACAGCACCAAGAGACCCAGTACTTC.

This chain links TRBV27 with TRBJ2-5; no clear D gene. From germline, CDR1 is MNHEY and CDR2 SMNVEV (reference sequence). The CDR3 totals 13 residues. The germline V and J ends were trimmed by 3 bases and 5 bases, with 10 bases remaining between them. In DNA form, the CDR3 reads TGTGCCAGCAGTTTTAGGGTGGGGGAGACCCAGTACTTC. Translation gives CASSFRVGETQYF.

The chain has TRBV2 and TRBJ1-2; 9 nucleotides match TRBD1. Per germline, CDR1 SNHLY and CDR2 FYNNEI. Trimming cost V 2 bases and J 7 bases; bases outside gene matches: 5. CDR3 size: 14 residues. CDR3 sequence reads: CASSELGQGFGYTF. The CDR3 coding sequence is TGTGCCAGCAGTGAACTGGGACAGGGATTTGGCTACACCTTC.